The 5 T cell receptor beta chains below all came from one sample that was sequenced in a study of T cells in Graves' hyperthyroidism and ophthalmopathy. The source material, RNA transcripts, was used to amplify TCR beta CDR3 regions. First-round RT-PCR of the TCR CDR3 relied on the HTBI primer set. TCRdb re-derived calls from the multiplex PCR reads in MiXCR, one entry per CDR3 protein. This sample has around 400,000 distinct CDR3 sequences; more than 15% occur once, and the top ten carry about a quarter. Material for sequencing was blood. The source of these receptors is a woman aged 18-29 years with Graves' hyperthyroidism that later progressed to Graves' ophthalmopathy.

This clonotype showed up many times. The chain joins TRBV6-5 to TRBJ2-5, with 7 bases lining up with TRBD2. Per germline, CDR1 MNHEY and CDR2 SVGAGI. The CDR3 runs 15 residues. Trimming cost V 0 bases and J 5 bases; bases outside gene matches: 6. CDR3 sequence reads: CASSYSTGGGETQYF. CDR3 nucleotides: TGTGCCAGCAGTTACTCGACCGGGGGAGGGGAGACCCAGTACTTC.

In this sample, this clonotype turned up many times. The CDR3 reads CASSVSSDTQYF. The CDR3 region has the DNA TGTGCCAGCAGCGTTAGTTCAGATACGCAGTATTTT. The V call is TRBV7-9, the J call TRBJ2-3; D is unclear. CDR1 is SEHNR and CDR2 is FQNEAQ in the germline V gene (reference sequence). The CDR3 length is 12 residues. Trimming pared 5 bases from V and 4 bases from J, leaving 7 bases between.

This clonotype was detected once. The chain uses TRBV7-9 and TRBJ2-3; TRBD2 might be the D (6 bases). Germline V gene sequence: CDR1 SEHNR, CDR2 FQNEAQ (reference sequence). Between the trimmed V and J ends, which lost 5 bases and 2 bases, there was a span of 11 bases. This CDR3 contains 14 residues. The CDR3: CASSRSGITDTQYF. DNA for the CDR3: TGTGCCAGCAGCCGTAGCGGAATCACAGATACGCAGTATTTT.

There are many counts of this clonotype. This chain uses TRBV20-1 with TRBJ2-5; D is unresolved. The germline CDR1 and CDR2 sequences are DFQATT and SNEGSKA (reference sequence). Trimming pared 3 bases from V and 1 base from J, leaving 6 bases between. CDR3 size: 12 residues. CDR3 in DNA: TGCAGTGCTAGGCCAAGCCAAGAGACCCAGTACTTC. It encodes CSARPSQETQYF.

This clonotype was detected many times. The gene calls are TRBV2 and TRBJ1-4; D not resolved. The CDR3 is 15 residues long. The V end was cut by 3 bases, the J end by 3 bases, with 11 bases between. CDR1 SNHLY and CDR2 FYNNEI come from the germline V gene. CDR3 DNA sequence: TGTGCCAGCAGTGACCAGCAGGTTGCTAATGAAAAACTGTTTTTT. Translating gives CASSDQQVANEKLFF.